This T cell receptor (beta chain) was sequenced in a study of blood T cell repertoires in COVID-19. Study context: Samples came from the United States, Italy and Spain, spanning acute and convalescent COVID-19. In each case, the material was cDNA or gDNA derived from T cells, B-cell-depleted T cells, or PBMCs.

In the study's own analysis: Reference gene primer amplification yielded estimated nucleated cell counts. Method: immunoSEQ multiplex PCR; TCRdb's copy keeps in-frame clones and lacks some. V and J calls plus clone size are reproduced from that table; the DNA served to infer D and trimming. The table shows about 160,000 clones, with about 87% occurring only once. The CDR3 is made up of 15 amino acids. Trimming took off 5 bases at V and 4 bases at J, with 18 bases between the two ends. Germline-derived CDR1 and CDR2 are LNHDA and SQIVND (reference sequence). The sequencing sample was made of peripheral blood. The TCR originated in an older man with acute or convalescent COVID-19. The V gene is TRBV19, the J gene TRBJ2-7; D gene uncertain. The CDR3 coding sequence is TGTGCCAGTAGTCCACTTGCAGGTAGTGGTTACGAGCAGTACTTC. As protein: CASSPLAGSGYEQYF.